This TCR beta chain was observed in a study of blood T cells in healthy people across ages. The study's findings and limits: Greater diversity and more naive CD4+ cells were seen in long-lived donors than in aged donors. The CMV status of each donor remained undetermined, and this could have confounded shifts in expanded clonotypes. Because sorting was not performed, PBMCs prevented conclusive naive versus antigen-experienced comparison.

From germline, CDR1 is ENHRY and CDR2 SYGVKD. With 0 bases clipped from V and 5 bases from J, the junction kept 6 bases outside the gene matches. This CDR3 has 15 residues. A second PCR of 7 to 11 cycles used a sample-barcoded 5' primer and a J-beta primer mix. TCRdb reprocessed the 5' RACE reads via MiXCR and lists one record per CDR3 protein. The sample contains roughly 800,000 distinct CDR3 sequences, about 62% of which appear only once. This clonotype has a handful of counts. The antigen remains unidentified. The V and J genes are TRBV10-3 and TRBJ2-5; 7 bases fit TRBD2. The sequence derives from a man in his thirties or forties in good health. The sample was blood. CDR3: CAISESKRGWETQYF. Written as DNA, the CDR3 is TGTGCCATCAGTGAGTCGAAGCGGGGATGGGAGACCCAGTACTTC.